A selection of T cell receptor beta chains follows, all from one sample in a study of blood T cells in healthy people across ages. Each CDR3 protein gets one entry after TCRdb re-called the 5' RACE reads with MiXCR. Of about 1.4 million distinct CDR3 sequences in the sample, approximately 59% were seen once. Material: blood. The receptors come from a man younger than 35 in good health. Both conserved end residues are part of each CDR3. A D gene is named only where the DNA matches it firmly. Where a row states a size, it is once, few, many or the class of an expanded clone; other rows omit it.

>.|TRBJ2-6|TRBV13|.
CASSFHREVGANVLTF
TGTGCCAGCAGCTTCCACAGGGAGGTTGGGGCCAACGTCCTGACTTTC
>.|TRBJ2-5|TRBV5-1|.
CASSARPGSQETQYF
TGCGCCAGCAGCGCCCGCCCGGGATCCCAAGAGACCCAGTACTTC
>.|TRBJ2-7|TRBV24-1|.
CATSVQGYEQYF
TGTGCCACCAGTGTGCAAGGTTATGAGCAGTACTTC
>TRBD2|TRBJ2-1|TRBV5-1|.
CASSLDWTSGGRGYNEQFF
TGCGCCAGCAGCTTGGACTGGACTAGCGGGGGACGGGGCTACAATGAGCAGTTCTTC
>TRBD2|TRBJ2-1|TRBV5-1|.
CASSLATSGPLHNEQFF
TGCGCCAGCAGCTTGGCAACTAGCGGCCCTCTGCATAATGAGCAGTTCTTC
>.|TRBJ2-2|TRBV20-1|.
CSARAGTDHTGELFF
TGCAGTGCTAGAGCCGGGACGGACCACACCGGGGAGCTGTTTTTT
>TRBD2|TRBJ2-1|TRBV5-1|.
CASSLAVTSGSGYNEQFF
TGCGCCAGCAGCTTGGCCGTAACTAGCGGGAGTGGGTACAATGAGCAGTTCTTC
>.|TRBJ2-1|TRBV20-1|.
CSARGFGTSRGINEQFF
TGCAGTGCTAGAGGATTCGGGACCTCTCGGGGGATAAATGAGCAGTTCTTC
>.|TRBJ2-7|TRBV15|.
CATSRKGPGQESYEQYF
TGTGCCACCAGCAGAAAAGGCCCGGGACAAGAGTCCTACGAGCAGTACTTC
>.|TRBJ2-7|TRBV29-1|.
CSVEGIVGKGSYEQYF
TGCAGCGTTGAAGGAATTGTGGGTAAGGGCTCCTACGAGCAGTACTTC
>TRBD1|TRBJ2-3|TRBV9|.
CASSPTETGAADTQYF
TGTGCCAGCAGCCCCACCGAGACAGGGGCGGCAGATACGCAGTATTTT
>.|TRBJ2-1|TRBV6-5|few
CASSALGAFEQFF
TGTGCCAGCAGTGCTCTCGGTGCCTTCGAGCAGTTCTTC
>.|TRBJ2-7|TRBV4-2|.
CASSPMTGRYEQYF
TGTGCCAGCAGCCCCATGACAGGCCGCTACGAGCAGTACTTC
>TRBD2|TRBJ2-4|TRBV10-3|.
CAPNGGAKNIQYF
TGTGCCCCCAACGGGGGGGCCAAAAACATTCAGTACTTC
>TRBD1|TRBJ1-1|TRBV29-1|.
CSGGQGNTEAFF
TGCAGCGGGGGACAGGGGAACACTGAAGCTTTCTTT
>.|TRBJ2-5|TRBV9|few
CASSVVAGSKETQYF
TGTGCCAGCAGCGTAGTTGCGGGGTCTAAAGAGACCCAGTACTTC
>TRBD2|TRBJ2-1|TRBV7-6|.
CASSSAPGGPEQFF
TGTGCCAGCAGCTCGGCCCCGGGGGGGCCGGAGCAGTTCTTC
>TRBD2|TRBJ2-1|TRBV10-3|few
CAITGGTRDEQFF
TGTGCCATCACCGGCGGGACTAGGGATGAGCAGTTCTTC
>TRBD1|TRBJ2-3|TRBV7-2|once
CASSLAQGDGTDTQYF
TGTGCCAGCAGCTTAGCTCAGGGGGATGGCACAGATACGCAGTATTTT
>.|TRBJ2-3|TRBV27|.
CASSPMTWNTDTQYF
TGTGCCAGCAGTCCGATGACTTGGAACACAGATACGCAGTATTTT
>.|TRBJ2-7|TRBV4-3|.
CASSQMKGDEQYF
TGCGCCAGCAGCCAAATGAAGGGCGATGAGCAGTACTTC
>TRBD2|TRBJ2-3|TRBV6-5|.
CASRLAGVSTDMQYF
TGCGCCAGCAGACTAGCGGGGGTGAGCACAGATATGCAGTATTTT
>TRBD2|TRBJ2-7|TRBV12-3/TRBV12-4|.
CASSTRRLAGVPYEQYF
TGTGCCAGCAGCACGCGCAGACTAGCGGGAGTTCCCTACGAGCAGTACTTC
>TRBD1|TRBJ2-6|TRBV11-2|.
CASSFGTVSGANVLTF
TGTGCCAGCAGCTTTGGGACAGTCTCTGGGGCCAACGTCCTGACTTTC
>.|TRBJ2-1|TRBV27|.
CASRKYTPRGGLGDEQFF
TGTGCCAGCAGAAAATACACGCCCCGGGGCGGTTTAGGCGATGAGCAGTTCTTC
>.|TRBJ1-4|TRBV29-1|few
CSVAVGGKNEKLFF
TGCAGCGTCGCCGTCGGGGGGAAAAATGAAAAACTGTTTTTT
>TRBD2|TRBJ2-1|TRBV28|once
CASSLWLAGANEQFF
TGTGCCAGCAGTTTGTGGCTAGCGGGGGCCAATGAGCAGTTCTTC
>.|TRBJ2-7|TRBV7-9|few
CASSQPPGQGEQYF
TGTGCCAGCAGCCAACCCCCTGGGCAAGGTGAGCAGTACTTC
>.|TRBJ1-5|TRBV20-1|.
CSARQGLRQPQHF
TGCAGTGCTAGACAGGGTTTGCGACAGCCCCAGCATTTT
>.|TRBJ2-1|TRBV4-1|.
CASSQETSNEQFF
TGCGCCAGCAGCCAAGAGACTAGCAATGAGCAGTTCTTC
>.|TRBJ2-7|TRBV20-1|few
CSARVDQATSYEQYF
TGCAGTGCCCGCGTTGACCAGGCCACCTCCTACGAGCAGTACTTC
>.|TRBJ2-7|TRBV2|.
CASELVPYEQYF
TGTGCCAGCGAACTAGTGCCCTACGAGCAGTACTTC
>.|TRBJ2-5|TRBV6-5|.
CASRPRQGLSSKTQYF
TGTGCCAGCAGACCGAGACAGGGACTGTCATCAAAGACCCAGTACTTC
>.|TRBJ1-5|TRBV6-6|.
CASSLNKREPQHF
TGTGCCAGCAGTTTGAACAAGAGGGAGCCCCAGCATTTT
>.|TRBJ1-2|TRBV20-1|.
CSASVIGLHGYTF
TGCAGTGCTAGCGTCATTGGGTTGCATGGCTACACCTTC
>.|TRBJ2-2|TRBV5-1|once
CASSYHTGTTNTGELFF
TGCGCCAGCAGCTATCATACCGGGACGACGAACACCGGGGAGCTGTTTTTT
>.|TRBJ2-4|TRBV7-9|.
CASSPPIRVTGEQYF
TGTGCCAGCAGCCCCCCAATTAGGGTGACGGGTGAGCAGTACTTC
>TRBD1|TRBJ1-5|TRBV6-5|.
CASSSTGWDQPQHF
TGTGCCAGCAGTTCGACAGGGTGGGATCAGCCCCAGCATTTT
>TRBD1|TRBJ1-5|TRBV29-1|.
CSVPPGQGWCNQPQHF
TGCAGCGTTCCGCCGGGACAGGGCTGGTGCAATCAGCCCCAGCATTTT
>TRBD2|TRBJ2-1|TRBV19|.
CASTGTSANEQFF
TGTGCCAGTACTGGGACTAGCGCCAATGAGCAGTTCTTC
>TRBD1|TRBJ2-7|TRBV27|.
CASSRTGFNEQYF
TGTGCCAGCAGTCGGACAGGGTTCAACGAGCAGTACTTC
>TRBD2|TRBJ2-1|TRBV6-5|few
CASSYSRGSKYNEQFF
TGTGCCAGCAGTTACTCGCGCGGGAGTAAGTACAATGAGCAGTTCTTC
>.|TRBJ2-7|TRBV20-1|few
CSARDSGGLDYEQYF
TGCAGTGCTAGAGATTCCGGGGGCCTTGACTACGAGCAGTACTTC
>.|TRBJ2-1|TRBV7-9|once
CASSLNYGIGYNEQFF
TGTGCCAGCAGCTTAAATTACGGAATAGGTTACAATGAGCAGTTCTTC
>TRBD1|TRBJ2-6|TRBV5-1|few
CASSLGQGPLTGANVLTF
TGCGCCAGCAGCTTGGGACAGGGTCCCTTAACTGGGGCCAACGTCCTGACTTTC
>.|TRBJ2-7|TRBV5-1|.
CARSEAGSYNEQYF
TGCGCCAGGAGCGAGGCGGGCTCCTACAATGAGCAGTACTTC
>TRBD2|TRBJ2-1|TRBV12-3/TRBV12-4|.
CASSLALAGNNEQFF
TGTGCCAGCAGTTTAGCGCTAGCGGGGAACAATGAGCAGTTCTTC
>TRBD1|TRBJ1-6|TRBV20-1|.
CSASSGTGGNSPLHF
TGCAGTGCTAGCTCCGGGACAGGGGGAAATTCACCCCTCCACTTT
>.|TRBJ2-5|TRBV4-3|few
CASSQDLGQGGTQYF
TGCGCCAGCAGCCAAGATCTCGGGCAGGGAGGGACCCAGTACTTC
>.|TRBJ1-4|TRBV10-3|.
CAIRADSVTNEKLFF
TGTGCCATCAGGGCGGACAGTGTGACTAATGAAAAACTGTTTTTT
>TRBD1|TRBJ2-7|TRBV7-2|.
CASRVGTGGSYEQYF
TGTGCCAGCAGGGTCGGGACAGGAGGTTCCTACGAGCAGTACTTC
>.|TRBJ2-5|TRBV9|.
CASSVRADGETQYF
TGTGCCAGCAGCGTAAGGGCGGATGGGGAGACCCAGTACTTC
>.|TRBJ1-2|TRBV5-1|few
CASSLGSPPYGYTF
TGCGCCAGCAGCTTGGGATCGCCCCCATATGGCTACACCTTC
>TRBD2|TRBJ2-1|TRBV12-3/TRBV12-4|few
CASSLKREGEQFF
TGTGCCAGCAGTTTAAAGCGGGAGGGTGAGCAGTTCTTC
>.|TRBJ2-5|TRBV3-1|.
CASSQLGTPQETQYF
TGTGCCAGCAGCCAACTCGGGACTCCACAAGAGACCCAGTACTTC
>TRBD1|TRBJ1-4|TRBV7-8|.
CASSHQRARGRNEKLFF
TGTGCCAGCAGCCACCAAAGGGCCAGGGGGCGAAATGAAAAACTGTTTTTT
>.|TRBJ1-6|TRBV10-3|.
CAISESIMTPLHF
TGTGCCATCAGTGAGTCGATTATGACACCCCTCCACTTT
>TRBD2|TRBJ2-7|TRBV6-2/TRBV6-3|.
CASTRTVAGGSEQYF
TGTGCCAGCACCCGAACGGTAGCGGGGGGCAGCGAGCAGTACTTC
>TRBD2|TRBJ2-1|TRBV30|.
CACGSGRAFNEQFF
TGTGCCTGCGGGAGCGGGAGGGCCTTTAATGAGCAGTTCTTC
>.|TRBJ2-3|TRBV4-1|.
CASRDIGTGSTDTQYF
TGCGCCAGCAGGGACATAGGGACGGGTAGCACAGATACGCAGTATTTT